These 32 T cell receptor beta chains were all obtained from the same sample, sequenced in a study of spatial heterogeneity in lung cancer. TCRdb processed the 5' RACE reads anew with MiXCR; each CDR3 protein has one entry. The sample has fewer than 60,000 distinct CDR3 sequences, less than 9.5% seen once; the top ten hold less than 45%. Time point noted: blood at routine non-recurrence follow-up after resection. Sequencing was performed on whole RNA extracted from tumor and nontumor lung tissue, or from frozen PBMC, and the material was left unsorted. Material: PBMCs, obtained at follow-up. All receptors derive from a female donor with early-stage non-small cell lung cancer.

There are many counts of this clonotype. The chain combines TRBV5-1 with TRBJ2-1; 7 bases agree with TRBD1. This CDR3 is 13 amino acids long. V was pared by 4 bases and J by 8 bases, with 6 bases of the junction left unmatched. Germline lookup yields CDR1 SGHRS and CDR2 YFSETQ. For the CDR3, the DNA is TGCGCCAGCAGCCGAACGACAGGGTATGAGCAGTTCTTC. Its translation: CASSRTTGYEQFF.

This clonotype has ten or more counts. The chain recombines TRBV6-5 with TRBJ2-5; D ambiguous. This CDR3 contains 14 residues. Germline CDR1 reads MNHEY; CDR2 reads SVGAGI. Trimming removed 0 bases at V and 2 bases at J, with 7 bases between. Here the CDR3 reads CASSYSRLQETQYF. The CDR3 nucleotides are TGTGCCAGCAGTTACTCGCGGCTACAAGAGACCCAGTACTTC.

This clonotype was recorded at least ten times. This chain links TRBV5-1 with TRBJ2-7; D is unclear. V lost 2 bases to trimming and J lost 0 bases, with 12 bases between them. CDR3 length: 15 amino acids. Germline V lookup: CDR1 SGHRS, CDR2 YFSETQ. This CDR3 reads CASSFTSGVSYEQYF. In DNA, the CDR3 is TGCGCCAGCAGCTTTACCTCAGGTGTCTCCTACGAGCAGTACTTC.

The CDR3 region is CASTTTGFSEQFF. In DNA form, the CDR3 reads TGTGCCAGCACCACCACAGGGTTTTCTGAGCAGTTCTTC. The chain combines TRBV6-5 with TRBJ2-1, with D possibly matching TRBD1 (6 bases). The germline V gene encodes CDR1 MNHEY and CDR2 SVGAGI. V lost 7 bases and J 9 bases, leaving 16 bases between the germline ends. The CDR3 is 13 amino acids.

This chain connects TRBV2 to TRBJ1-4, with D perhaps matching TRBD1 (5 bases). This CDR3 contains 15 residues. Germline values: CDR1 SNHLY, CDR2 FYNNEI. Trimming took off 3 bases at V and 7 bases at J, with 15 bases between the two ends. CDR3 sequence: CASSDSWQGSEKLFF. CDR3 DNA: TGTGCCAGCAGTGATTCTTGGCAGGGTAGTGAAAAACTGTTTTTT.

This clonotype showed up many times. The chain combines TRBV29-1 with TRBJ1-1; no clear D. The CDR3 has 14 residues. V dropped 6 bases and J dropped 1 base, with 15 bases sitting between them. Germline V lookup: CDR1 SQVTM, CDR2 ANQGSEA. The CDR3 sequence is CSVAQMRGNTEAFF. CDR3 nucleotide sequence: TGCAGCGTCGCGCAAATGAGAGGGAACACTGAAGCTTTCTTT.

The chain employs TRBV5-1 and TRBJ1-2; D might be TRBD1 (5 bases). The germline gives CDR1 SGHRS, CDR2 YFSETQ. The CDR3 runs to 16 residues. Deletions cut 0 bases from V and 6 bases from J, with 18 bases between. In DNA, the CDR3 is TGCGCCAGCAGCTTGGCCCCGGGTCTTCGCAGGGATGGCTACACCTTC. Amino acids: CASSLAPGLRRDGYTF.

This clonotype was seen ten or more times. Sequence at one end of the junction differs from germline and may be a read error. The rearrangement uses TRBV29-1 and TRBJ2-1; tentative D call: TRBD1 (6 bases). The CDR3 runs to 13 residues. Germline-derived CDR1 and CDR2 are SQVTM and ANQGSEA. CDR3 bases: TGCAGCGTCGAAGTGCAGGGGAACAATGAGCAGTTCTTC. Its translation: CSVEVQGNNEQFF.

The chain combines TRBV6-2 or TRBV6-3 with TRBJ2-5; maybe TRBD2 (7 bases). Per the germline V gene, CDR1 is MNHEY and CDR2 is SVGEGT. Trimming cost V 5 bases and J 2 bases, with 15 bases left between them. This CDR3 has 15 amino acids. The CDR3 sequence is CASSQGRGLQETQYF. In DNA form, the CDR3 reads TGTGCCAGCAGTCAGGGCAGGGGACTACAAGAGACCCAGTACTTC.

In its sample, this clonotype was seen many times. The genes are TRBV5-1 and TRBJ2-7, with unresolved D. The V end lost 4 bases, the J end lost 4 bases, and 15 bases lay between the germline ends. Germline CDR1 is SGHRS and CDR2 is YFSETQ. The CDR3 extends over 14 amino acids. The CDR3 region is CASSQDIDRYEQYF. CDR3 sequence (DNA): TGCGCCAGCAGCCAAGACATAGACCGATACGAGCAGTACTTC.

This rearrangement joins TRBV2 to TRBJ2-5, with unresolved D. Germline assignment: CDR1 SNHLY and CDR2 FYNNEI. The length of the CDR3 is 14 residues. Trimming shortened V by 8 bases and J by 5 bases, and 18 bases separated the two germline ends. CDR3 protein: CASGNPGSRETQYF. The CDR3 nucleotides read TGTGCCAGCGGTAATCCGGGCTCTCGGGAGACCCAGTACTTC.

This clonotype was found many times. This chain connects TRBV12-3 or TRBV12-4 to TRBJ1-1; D unresolved. This CDR3 has 12 amino acids. V lost 6 bases and J 7 bases, leaving 12 bases between the germline ends. The CDR3 reads CASRTMGVEAFF. The CDR3 DNA reads as TGTGCCAGCAGAACAATGGGCGTTGAAGCTTTCTTT.

This clonotype was observed at least ten times. The V and J genes are TRBV3-2 and TRBJ2-7. TRBV3-2 represents a pseudogene. The CDR3 has 14 residues. As DNA, the CDR3 is TGTGCCAGCAGCCAAGTGTTTCCAGTCTACGAGCAGTACTTC. Amino acids: CASSQVFPVYEQYF.

This clonotype was counted between two and nine times. V usage is TRBV15 and J usage is TRBJ2-2; 7 bases line up with TRBD1. Germline V CDR1 and CDR2: LNHNV, YYDKDF (reference sequence). The CDR3 length is 15 residues. V gave up 5 bases and J gave up 2 bases; unmatched junction bases: 5. This chain's CDR3 is CATSDGTDNTGELFF. In DNA form, the CDR3 reads TGTGCCACCAGCGACGGGACAGATAACACCGGGGAGCTGTTTTTT.

This clonotype was counted at least ten times. The chain couples TRBV7-3 to TRBJ2-3; D gene uncertain. There are 14 residues in the CDR3. Trimming cost V 2 bases and J 6 bases, with 12 bases left between them. Germline CDR1 reads SGHTA; CDR2 reads FQGTGA. The CDR3 region is CASSLAVSEDTQYF. In nucleotides, the CDR3 is TGTGCCAGCAGCTTAGCAGTCTCGGAGGATACGCAGTATTTT.

This clonotype has only a few counts. The chain's CDR3 is CSATSKDPRYF. The CDR3 DNA follows: TGCAGTGCTACCTCGAAGGACCCACGGTACTTC. The rearrangement links TRBV20-1 to TRBJ2-7, with D unresolved. Germline CDR1 is DFQATT and CDR2 is SNEGSKA (reference sequence). CDR3 length: 11 amino acids. Trimming stripped 4 bases from V and 12 bases from J, with 16 bases between.

This clonotype has ten or more counts. The V and J genes are TRBV11-2 and TRBJ2-1; unclear D gene. CDR1 is SGHAT, CDR2 FQNNGV, per germline. CDR3 length equals 13 residues. Trimming cost V 5 bases and J 5 bases, with 10 bases left between them. CDR3 sequence: CASSPSPHNEQFF. CDR3 DNA: TGTGCCAGCAGCCCCTCACCGCACAATGAGCAGTTCTTC. Full variable domain (remainder filled in from reference TRBV11-2 and TRBJ2-1): EAGVAQSPRYKIIEKRQSVAFWCNPISGHATLYWYQQILGQGPKLLIQFQNNGVVDDSQLPKDRFSAERLKGVDSTLKIQPAKLEDSAVYLCASSPSPHNEQFFGPGTRLTVL.

A few counts support this clonotype. The chain links TRBV5-1 to TRBJ1-6, with 7 bases matching TRBD1. The CDR3 is 13 amino acids. The germline CDR1 and CDR2 sequences are SGHRS and YFSETQ. J lost 10 bases, V lost 4 bases, and 5 bases had no gene match. CDR3 nucleotide sequence: TGCGCCAGCAGCCTAACAGGGGAATCACCCCTCCACTTT. Translated: CASSLTGESPLHF.

The chain is built from TRBV7-2 and TRBJ2-1; 14 bases fit TRBD2. The CDR3 is 19 amino acids. J gave up 8 bases and V 2 bases, and 14 bases lay outside the gene matches. The germline V gene has CDR1 SGHTA and CDR2 FQGNSA. CDR3 in DNA: TGTGCCAGCAGCTTACGGACTAGCGGGGGGACCACCTTCAAGGATGAGCAGTTCTTC. It encodes CASSLRTSGGTTFKDEQFF.

This clonotype was counted only a few times. The chain has TRBV12-3 or TRBV12-4 and TRBJ1-5, with 7 bases aligning to TRBD1. J was trimmed by 4 bases and V by 6 bases; bases with no gene match: 9. This CDR3 is built from 15 residues. The CDR3 region is CASREQGTQNQPQHF. The CDR3 DNA reads TGTGCCAGCAGGGAACAGGGGACCCAAAATCAGCCCCAGCATTTT.

This clonotype was seen many times. The CDR3: CASSLARVGANVLTF. CDR3 nucleotide sequence: TGCGCCAGCAGCCTAGCCAGGGTTGGGGCCAACGTCCTGACTTTC. The rearrangement uses TRBV4-1 and TRBJ2-6; possibly TRBD1 for D (5 bases). V shed 4 bases and J shed 3 bases, with 10 bases lying between them. CDR1 and CDR2 from the germline V gene are MGHRA and YSYEKL. This CDR3 contains 15 residues.

In its sample, this clonotype was seen many times. This sequence joins TRBV7-2 and TRBJ1-6; 7 bases map to TRBD1. Germline V lookup: CDR1 SGHTA, CDR2 FQGNSA. Trimming at V came to 5 bases and at J to 6 bases, leaving 10 bases not matched to a gene. CDR3 size: 16 residues. The CDR3 loop is CASSVRSTGLNSPLHF. The CDR3 coding sequence is TGTGCCAGCAGCGTAAGGTCGACAGGGCTTAATTCACCCCTCCACTTT.

This clonotype was recorded at least ten times. The chain employs TRBV20-1 and TRBJ2-1, with TRBD2 matching 10 bases. V was pared by 7 bases and J by 3 bases, with 3 bases of the junction left unmatched. Germline V gene data show CDR1 as DFQATT and CDR2 as SNEGSKA (reference sequence). The CDR3 sequence is 13 residues long. CDR3 sequence: CSGQRGGYNEQFF. CDR3 nucleotides: TGCAGTGGACAGCGGGGGGGCTACAATGAGCAGTTCTTC.

This clonotype showed up many times. V is TRBV20-1 and J is TRBJ2-1; TRBD1 matches 8 bases. Germline V CDR1 and CDR2: DFQATT, SNEGSKA (reference sequence). The CDR3 extends over 15 amino acids. V was pared by 3 bases and J by 7 bases, with 11 bases of the junction left unmatched. The CDR3 DNA is TGCAGTGCTAGGGACAGGGACAAAACGTGGAATGAGCAGTTCTTC. The encoded protein is CSARDRDKTWNEQFF.

This clonotype came up many times. V usage is TRBV10-3 and J usage is TRBJ2-1, with D possibly matching TRBD1 (6 bases). Trimming took 6 bases from V and 10 from J, leaving 13 bases between them. Per germline, CDR1 ENHRY and CDR2 SYGVKD. The length of the CDR3 is 12 residues. DNA of the CDR3: TGTGCCATCAGCCATTCAGGGACAGAGCAGTTCTTC. This codes for CAISHSGTEQFF.

This clonotype was counted at least ten times. This rearrangement joins TRBV9 to TRBJ2-5; 10 positions match TRBD2. The CDR3 is made up of 15 amino acids. The trim removed 4 bases at V and 5 bases at J, leaving 8 bases unmatched. CDR1 is SGDLS, CDR2 YYNGEE, per germline. In DNA form, the CDR3 reads TGTGCCAGCAGCAATCAGCGGGGGGGCCGTGAGACCCAGTACTTC. This gives the protein CASSNQRGGRETQYF.

This clonotype was seen more than once but under ten times. The gene calls are TRBV12-3 or TRBV12-4 and TRBJ1-1, with D unresolved. V was clipped by 5 bases and J by 1 base, with 14 bases between them. There are 15 residues in the CDR3. The CDR3 protein is CASSIRGRGNTEAFF. The CDR3 nucleotides read TGTGCCAGCAGTATCCGCGGACGAGGGAACACTGAAGCTTTCTTT.

This clonotype was observed a handful of times. For the CDR3, the DNA is TGTGCCAGCAGCGTACAGGGGCCCGGGGAGCTGTTTTTT. Translated: CASSVQGPGELFF. The chain couples TRBV9 to TRBJ2-2; possibly TRBD1 for D (6 bases). The V and J ends lost 1 base and 6 bases respectively, with 7 bases between them. The CDR3 runs 13 residues. Germline-derived CDR1 and CDR2 are SGDLS and YYNGEE.

This clonotype has at least ten counts. The chain is built from TRBV3-1 and TRBJ1-6; 7 nucleotides agree with TRBD1. The CDR3 runs 14 residues. Germline CDR1 is LGHDT and CDR2 is YNNKEL (reference sequence). The ends lost 2 bases at V and 7 bases at J; junction bases unmatched: 2. The CDR3, as DNA: TGTGCCAGCAGCCAACAACAGGGGAATTCACCCCTCCACTTT. It specifies CASSQQQGNSPLHF.

This clonotype was seen a few times. The rearrangement links TRBV5-8 to TRBJ2-2, with D uncertain. V dropped 4 bases and J dropped 4 bases, with 14 bases sitting between them. The CDR3 extends over 15 amino acids. Germline CDR1 SGHTS, CDR2 YDEGEE. The CDR3 bases are TGTGCCAGCAGCCGTGATGGGCCGGGCACCGGGGAGCTGTTTTTT. Amino acid sequence: CASSRDGPGTGELFF.

In this sample, this clonotype turned up many times. The chain is built from TRBV28 and TRBJ2-7; D ambiguous. V was cut by 9 bases and J by 0 bases, with 6 bases left in between. This CDR3 comprises 11 residues. Per germline, CDR1 MDHEN and CDR2 SYDVKM. The DNA for the CDR3 is TGTGCCAGTGCGTCCTCCTACGAGCAGTACTTC. It yields the protein CASASSYEQYF.

This chain links TRBV4-3 with TRBJ2-2; D might be TRBD2 (5 bases). The CDR3 covers 14 residues. Trimming cost V 4 bases and J 9 bases, with 15 bases left between them. Looked up from germline, CDR1 is LGHNA and CDR2 is YSLEER. The CDR3 is CASSPRGERRELFF. Here the CDR3 DNA reads TGCGCCAGCAGCCCCCGTGGGGAGAGGCGGGAGCTGTTTTTT.